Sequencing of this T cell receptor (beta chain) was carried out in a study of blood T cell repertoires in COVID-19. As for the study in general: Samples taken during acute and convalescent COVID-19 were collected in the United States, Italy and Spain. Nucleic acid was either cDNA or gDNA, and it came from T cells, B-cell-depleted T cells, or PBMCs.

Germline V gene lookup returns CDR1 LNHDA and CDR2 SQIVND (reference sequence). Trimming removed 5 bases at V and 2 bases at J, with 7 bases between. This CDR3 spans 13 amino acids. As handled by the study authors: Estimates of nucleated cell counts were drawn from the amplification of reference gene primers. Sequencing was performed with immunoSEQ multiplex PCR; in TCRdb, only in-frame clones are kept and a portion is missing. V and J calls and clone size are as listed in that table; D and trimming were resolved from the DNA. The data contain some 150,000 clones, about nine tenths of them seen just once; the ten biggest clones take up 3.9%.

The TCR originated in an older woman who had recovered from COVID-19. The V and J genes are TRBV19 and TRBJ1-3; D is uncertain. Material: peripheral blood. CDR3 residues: CASSVTPGNTIYF. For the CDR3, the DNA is TGTGCCAGTAGTGTGACACCTGGAAACACCATATATTTT.